This T cell receptor (beta chain) is from a study of blood T cells in healthy people across ages. CDR3 length: 14 amino acids. Germline values: CDR1 SQVTM, CDR2 ANQGSEA. J gave up 12 bases and V 4 bases, and 14 bases lay outside the gene matches. The use of a sample-barcoded 5' primer and a J-beta primer mix characterized a second PCR of about 7 to 12 cycles. Each single sample gave us at least 2.5 million CDR3-containing paired-end reads. TCRdb called the 5' RACE reads again in MiXCR, with one record for every CDR3 protein. In the table there are hundreds of thousands of distinct CDR3 sequences, about 48% of which are singletons. Concerning this clonotype itself: What it binds is not known.

Whole-study results and caveats: Estimates of diversity drawn from one million T cells were considered underestimates.

The source of this sequence is a man of 80 years or more in good health. This sequence joins TRBV29-1 and TRBJ2-1, with 8 bases fitting TRBD1. Source material: blood. Here the CDR3 reads CSVAIGTGRAGQFF. The CDR3 DNA reads TGCAGCGTTGCCATAGGGACAGGAAGGGCGGGGCAGTTCTTC.